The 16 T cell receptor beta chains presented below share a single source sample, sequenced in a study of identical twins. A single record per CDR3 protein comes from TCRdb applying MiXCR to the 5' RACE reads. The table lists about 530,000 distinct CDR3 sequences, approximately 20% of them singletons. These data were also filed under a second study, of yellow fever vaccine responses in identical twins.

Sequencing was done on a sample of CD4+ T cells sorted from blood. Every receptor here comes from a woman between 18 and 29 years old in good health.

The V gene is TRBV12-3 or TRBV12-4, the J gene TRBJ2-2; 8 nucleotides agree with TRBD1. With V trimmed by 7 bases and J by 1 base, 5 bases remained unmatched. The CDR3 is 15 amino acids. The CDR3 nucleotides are TGTGCCAGCACCAACAGGGGGGTGAACACCGGGGAGCTGTTTTTT. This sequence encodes CASTNRGVNTGELFF.

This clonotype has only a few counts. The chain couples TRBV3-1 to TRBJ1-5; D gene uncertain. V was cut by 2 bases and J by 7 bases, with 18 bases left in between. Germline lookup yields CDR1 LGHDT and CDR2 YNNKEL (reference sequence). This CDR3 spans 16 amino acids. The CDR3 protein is CASSQHLATPGQPQHF. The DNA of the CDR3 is TGTGCCAGCAGCCAACACCTGGCTACCCCGGGCCAGCCCCAGCATTTT.

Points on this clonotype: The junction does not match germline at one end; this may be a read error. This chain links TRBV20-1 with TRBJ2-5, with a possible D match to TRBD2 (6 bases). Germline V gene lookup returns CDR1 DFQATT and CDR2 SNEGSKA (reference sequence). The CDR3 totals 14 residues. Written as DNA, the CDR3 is TGCAGTGCTAGAGAGTTGGGAGGTCCGGAGACCCAGTATTTC. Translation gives CSARELGGPETQYF.

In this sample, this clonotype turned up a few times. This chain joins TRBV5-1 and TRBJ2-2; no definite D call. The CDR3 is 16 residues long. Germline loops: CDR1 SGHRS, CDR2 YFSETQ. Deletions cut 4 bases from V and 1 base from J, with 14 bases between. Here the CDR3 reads CASSPGSQLNTGELFF. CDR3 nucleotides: TGCGCCAGCAGCCCTGGGTCCCAATTGAACACCGGGGAGCTGTTTTTT.

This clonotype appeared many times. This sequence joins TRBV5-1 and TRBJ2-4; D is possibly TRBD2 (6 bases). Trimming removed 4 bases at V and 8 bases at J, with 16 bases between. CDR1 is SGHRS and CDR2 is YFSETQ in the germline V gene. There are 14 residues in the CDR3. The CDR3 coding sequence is TGCGCCAGCAGCCTGGGACTTGAGGTAGACATTCAGTACTTC. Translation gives CASSLGLEVDIQYF.

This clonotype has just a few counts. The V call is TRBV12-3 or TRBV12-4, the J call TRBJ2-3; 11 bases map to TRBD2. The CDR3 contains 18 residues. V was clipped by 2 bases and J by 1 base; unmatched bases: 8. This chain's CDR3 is CASSLTSLAGGRTDTQYF. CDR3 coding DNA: TGTGCCAGCAGTTTAACTTCTTTAGCGGGAGGGCGCACAGATACGCAGTATTTT.

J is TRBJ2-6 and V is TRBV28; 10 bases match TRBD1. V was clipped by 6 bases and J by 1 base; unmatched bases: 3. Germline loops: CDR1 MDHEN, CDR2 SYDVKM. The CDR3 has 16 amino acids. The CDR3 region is CASRGTGASGANVLTF. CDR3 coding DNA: TGTGCCAGCAGAGGGACAGGGGCGTCTGGGGCCAACGTCCTGACTTTC.

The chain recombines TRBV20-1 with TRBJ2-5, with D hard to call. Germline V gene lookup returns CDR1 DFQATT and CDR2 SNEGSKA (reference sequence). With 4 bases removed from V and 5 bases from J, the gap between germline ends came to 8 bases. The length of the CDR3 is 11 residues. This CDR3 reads CSAIKWETQYF. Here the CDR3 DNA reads TGCAGTGCTATTAAGTGGGAGACCCAGTACTTC.

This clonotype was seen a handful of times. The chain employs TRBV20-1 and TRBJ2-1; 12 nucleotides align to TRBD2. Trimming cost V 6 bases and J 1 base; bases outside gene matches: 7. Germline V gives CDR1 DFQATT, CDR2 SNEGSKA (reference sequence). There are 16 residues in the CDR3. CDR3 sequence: CSAKTSGRQSYNEQFF. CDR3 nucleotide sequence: TGCAGTGCCAAGACTAGCGGGAGACAATCCTACAATGAGCAGTTCTTC.

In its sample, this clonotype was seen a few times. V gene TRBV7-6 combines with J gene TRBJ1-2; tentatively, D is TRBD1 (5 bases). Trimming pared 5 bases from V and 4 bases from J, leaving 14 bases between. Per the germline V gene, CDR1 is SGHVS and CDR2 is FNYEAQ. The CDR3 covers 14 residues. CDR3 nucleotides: TGTGCCAGCAGCCCGAACCAGGGAAGCTATGGCTACACCTTC. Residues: CASSPNQGSYGYTF.

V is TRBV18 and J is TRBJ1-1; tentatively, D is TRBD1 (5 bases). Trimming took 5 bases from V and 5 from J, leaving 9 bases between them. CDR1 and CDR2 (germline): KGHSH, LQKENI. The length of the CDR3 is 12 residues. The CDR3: CASSGTLTEAFF. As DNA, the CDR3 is TGTGCCAGCTCAGGGACTCTAACTGAAGCTTTCTTT. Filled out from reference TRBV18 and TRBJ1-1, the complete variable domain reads NAGVMQNPRHLVRRRGQEARLRCSPMKGHSHVYWYRQLPEEGLKFMVYLQKENIIDESGMPKERFSAEFPKEGPSILRIQQVVRGDSAAYFCASSGTLTEAFFGQGTRLTVV.

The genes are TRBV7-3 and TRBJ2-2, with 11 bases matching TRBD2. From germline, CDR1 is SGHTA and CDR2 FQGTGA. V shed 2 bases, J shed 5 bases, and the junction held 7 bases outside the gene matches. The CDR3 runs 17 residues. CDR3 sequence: CASSLLRTSGGTGELFF. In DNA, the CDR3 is TGTGCCAGCAGCTTATTACGTACTAGCGGGGGAACCGGGGAGCTGTTTTTT.

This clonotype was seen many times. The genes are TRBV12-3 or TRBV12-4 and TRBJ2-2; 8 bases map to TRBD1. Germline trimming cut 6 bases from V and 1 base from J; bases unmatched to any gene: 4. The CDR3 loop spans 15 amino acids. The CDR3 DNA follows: TGTGCCAGCAGCCCAGGACAGGGGAACACCGGGGAGCTGTTTTTT. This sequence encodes CASSPGQGNTGELFF.

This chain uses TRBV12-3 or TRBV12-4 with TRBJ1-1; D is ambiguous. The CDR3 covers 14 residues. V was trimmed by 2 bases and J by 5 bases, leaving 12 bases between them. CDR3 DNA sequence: TGTGCCAGCAGTTTAACATGGCGGTCTACTGAAGCTTTCTTT. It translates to CASSLTWRSTEAFF.

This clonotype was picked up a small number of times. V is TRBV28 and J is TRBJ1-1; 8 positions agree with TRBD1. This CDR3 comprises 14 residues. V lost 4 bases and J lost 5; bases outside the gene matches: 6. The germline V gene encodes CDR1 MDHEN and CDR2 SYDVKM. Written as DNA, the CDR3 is TGTGCCAGCAGTTCACAGGGGGTATTTACTGAAGCTTTCTTT. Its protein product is CASSSQGVFTEAFF.

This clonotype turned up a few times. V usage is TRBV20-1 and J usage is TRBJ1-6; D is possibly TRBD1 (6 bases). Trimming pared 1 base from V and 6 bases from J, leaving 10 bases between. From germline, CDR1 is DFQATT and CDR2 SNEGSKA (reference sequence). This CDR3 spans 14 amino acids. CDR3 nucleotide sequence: TGCAGTGCTAGAGCGGGCAGGGGTAATTCACCCCTCCACTTT. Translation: CSARAGRGNSPLHF.